These 2 T cell receptor beta chains were all obtained from the same sample, sequenced in a study of blood T cells in healthy people across ages. A J-beta primer mix and a sample-barcoded 5' primer were used in a second PCR of roughly 7 to 12 cycles. One entry per CDR3 protein, called by TCRdb with MiXCR from the 5' RACE reads. This sample has roughly 1.5 million distinct CDR3 sequences, with under 55% found just once. Specimen: blood. The receptor source for this set is a woman younger than 30 in good health.

The gene calls are TRBV19 and TRBJ1-1, with 11 bases fitting TRBD1. Trimming at V came to 6 bases and at J to 1 base, leaving 4 bases not matched to a gene. The CDR3 length is 15 residues. Germline V gene sequence: CDR1 LNHDA, CDR2 SQIVND (reference sequence). The CDR3 loop reads CASSGQGAWNTEAFF. As DNA, the CDR3 is TGTGCCAGTAGCGGACAGGGGGCGTGGAACACTGAAGCTTTCTTT.

This clonotype came up a few times. The chain couples TRBV7-6 to TRBJ2-3, with 10 bases fitting TRBD2. Per germline, CDR1 SGHVS and CDR2 FNYEAQ. The length of the CDR3 is 16 residues. J gave up 5 bases and V 3 bases, and 8 bases lay outside the gene matches. CDR3 sequence reads: CASSLFLAGAGDTQYF. The CDR3 nucleotides are TGTGCCAGCAGCTTGTTCCTAGCGGGAGCGGGAGATACGCAGTATTTT.